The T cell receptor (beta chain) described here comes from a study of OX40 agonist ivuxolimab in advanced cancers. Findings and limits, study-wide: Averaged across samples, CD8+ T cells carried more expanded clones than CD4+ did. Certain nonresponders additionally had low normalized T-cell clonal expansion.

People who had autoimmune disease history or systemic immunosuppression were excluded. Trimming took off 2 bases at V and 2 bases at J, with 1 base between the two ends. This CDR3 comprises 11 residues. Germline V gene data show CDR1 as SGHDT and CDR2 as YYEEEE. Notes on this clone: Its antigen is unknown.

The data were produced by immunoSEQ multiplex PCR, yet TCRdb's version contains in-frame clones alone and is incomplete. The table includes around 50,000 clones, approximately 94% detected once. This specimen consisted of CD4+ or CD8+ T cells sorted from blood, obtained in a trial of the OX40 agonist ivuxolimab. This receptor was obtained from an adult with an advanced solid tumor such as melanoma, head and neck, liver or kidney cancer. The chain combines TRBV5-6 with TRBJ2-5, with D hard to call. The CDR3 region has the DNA TGTGCCAGCAGCTTTCAAGAGACCCAGTACTTC. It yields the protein CASSFQETQYF.